This T cell receptor beta chain derives from a study of cytomegalovirus exposure and HLA in healthy donors. This CDR3 region has 14 residues. The V end was cut by 5 bases, the J end by 2 bases, with 12 bases between. Looked up from germline, CDR1 is SGDLS and CDR2 is YYNGEE. The PCR used 60 Vbeta and 13 Jbeta primers. Only in-frame clones appear in the TCRdb table, and some are missing; sequencing was by immunoSEQ multiplex PCR. The sample yields about 190,000 clones, roughly 76% seen once. V is TRBV9 and J is TRBJ2-3, with D unclear. The sample consisted of PBMCs. This clonotype was sampled from a man between 35 and 55 years old in good health and CMV-seropositive. This CDR3 reads CASSGDLNTDTQYF. CDR3 coding DNA: TGTGCCAGCAGTGGAGACTTAAACACAGATACGCAGTATTTT.